This TCR beta chain came from a study of T cell responses to AZD1222 COVID-19 vaccine. Study-wide points: Unmutated variant regions are reportedly the target of nearly half of TCRs that are spike-specific. The donor group comprised mostly white British people and more females; the analysis possibly underestimated clonal diversity. Repertoire collection took place solely once the T cell response had peaked. Once two AZD1222 doses were given, Spike-specific TCR breadth and depth went up.

Germline V gene sequence: CDR1 LGHNA, CDR2 YSLEER. J was trimmed by 6 bases and V by 4 bases; bases with no gene match: 5. The CDR3 covers 14 residues. The protocol was immunoSEQ multiplex PCR, while the TCRdb copy is restricted to in-frame clones and leaves out a portion. The sample contains roughly 130,000 clones, about nine tenths of which appear only once. A remark on this clone: What it recognizes is unknown.

The sequencing used peripheral blood, collected on day 0 of AZD1222 vaccination. V gene TRBV4-3 combines with J gene TRBJ1-5; 8 bases map to TRBD1. The clonotype comes from an adult in good health. CDR3 region: CASSPTGDGQPQHF. In DNA, the CDR3 is TGCGCCAGCAGCCCGACAGGGGACGGTCAGCCCCAGCATTTT.